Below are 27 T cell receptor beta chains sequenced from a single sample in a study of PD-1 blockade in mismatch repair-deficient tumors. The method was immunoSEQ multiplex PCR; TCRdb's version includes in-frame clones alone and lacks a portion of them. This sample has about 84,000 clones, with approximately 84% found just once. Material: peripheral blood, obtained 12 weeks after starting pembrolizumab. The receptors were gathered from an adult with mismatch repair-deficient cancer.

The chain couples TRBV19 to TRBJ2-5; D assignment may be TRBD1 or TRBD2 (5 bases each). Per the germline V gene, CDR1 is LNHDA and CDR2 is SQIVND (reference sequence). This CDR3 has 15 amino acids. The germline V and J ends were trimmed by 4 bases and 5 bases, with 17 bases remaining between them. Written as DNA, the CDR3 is TGTGCCAGTAGTAAAGGGGACCTCTCCTGGGAGACCCAGTACTTC. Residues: CASSKGDLSWETQYF.

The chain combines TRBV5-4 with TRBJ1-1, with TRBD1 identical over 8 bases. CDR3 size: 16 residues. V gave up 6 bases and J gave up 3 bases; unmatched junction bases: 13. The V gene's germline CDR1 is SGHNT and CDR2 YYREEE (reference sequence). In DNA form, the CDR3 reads TGTGCCAGCAACCTAAATGGGTACAGGGGGGACACTGAAGCTTTCTTT. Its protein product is CASNLNGYRGDTEAFF.

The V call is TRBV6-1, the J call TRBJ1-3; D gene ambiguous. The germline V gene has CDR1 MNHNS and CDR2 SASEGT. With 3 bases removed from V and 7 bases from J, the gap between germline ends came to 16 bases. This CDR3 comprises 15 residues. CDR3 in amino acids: CASSESFPSQNTIYF. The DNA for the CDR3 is TGTGCCAGCAGTGAGAGTTTTCCATCCCAGAACACCATATATTTT.

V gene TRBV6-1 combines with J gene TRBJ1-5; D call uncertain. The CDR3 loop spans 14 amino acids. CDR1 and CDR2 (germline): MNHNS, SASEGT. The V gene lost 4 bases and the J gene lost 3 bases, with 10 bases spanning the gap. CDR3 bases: TGTGCCAGCAGTGTCCATGGAGACAATCAGCCCCAGCATTTT. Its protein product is CASSVHGDNQPQHF.

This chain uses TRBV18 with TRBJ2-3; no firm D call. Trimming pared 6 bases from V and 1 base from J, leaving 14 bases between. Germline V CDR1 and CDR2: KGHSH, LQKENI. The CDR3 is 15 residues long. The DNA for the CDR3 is TGTGCCAGCTCCTTCACGGCTGAGGGCACAGATACGCAGTATTTT. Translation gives CASSFTAEGTDTQYF.

Here the CDR3 DNA reads TGCAGCGTTGTTGGGACAGGGAACACTGAAGCTTTCTTT. Its protein is CSVVGTGNTEAFF. The chain uses TRBV29-1 and TRBJ1-1; 8 bases map to TRBD1. Losses at the gene ends were 4 bases for V and 1 base for J; bases not matched to a gene: 2. Germline values: CDR1 SQVTM, CDR2 ANQGSEA. There are 13 residues in the CDR3.

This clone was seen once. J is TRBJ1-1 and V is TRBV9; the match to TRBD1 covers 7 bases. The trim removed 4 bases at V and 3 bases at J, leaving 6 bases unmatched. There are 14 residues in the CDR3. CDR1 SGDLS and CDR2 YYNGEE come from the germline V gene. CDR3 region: CASSPTGVYTEAFF. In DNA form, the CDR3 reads TGTGCCAGCAGCCCAACAGGGGTGTACACTGAAGCTTTCTTT.

The CDR3 here is CASSKRSKPSPEAFF. The CDR3 nucleotides read TGTGCCAGCAGCAAAAGGTCCAAGCCGTCTCCCGAAGCTTTCTTT. The genes are TRBV21-1 and TRBJ1-1. TRBV21-1 is classified as a pseudogene. The CDR3 contains 15 residues.

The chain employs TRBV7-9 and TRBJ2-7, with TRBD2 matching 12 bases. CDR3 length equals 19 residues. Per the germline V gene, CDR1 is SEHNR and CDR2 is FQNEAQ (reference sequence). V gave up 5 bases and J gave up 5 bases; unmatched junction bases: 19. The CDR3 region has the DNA TGTGCCAGCAGCCCGCTAGGACTAGCGGGAAGAAGAAAGGTCCACGAGCAGTACTTC. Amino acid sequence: CASSPLGLAGRRKVHEQYF.

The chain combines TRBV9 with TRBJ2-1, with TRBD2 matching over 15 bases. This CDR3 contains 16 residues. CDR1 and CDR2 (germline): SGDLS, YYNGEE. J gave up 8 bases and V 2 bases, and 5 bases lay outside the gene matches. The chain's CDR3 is CASSVGTSGRMDEQFF. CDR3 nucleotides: TGTGCCAGCAGCGTCGGGACTAGCGGGAGGATGGATGAGCAGTTCTTC.

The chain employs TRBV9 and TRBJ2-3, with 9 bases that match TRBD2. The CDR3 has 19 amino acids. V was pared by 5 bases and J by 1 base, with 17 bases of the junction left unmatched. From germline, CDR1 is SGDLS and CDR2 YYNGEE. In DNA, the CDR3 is TGTGCCAGCAGTGTAAAGGCCCCTGGGGGGACTAGCCGCACAGATACGCAGTATTTT. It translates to CASSVKAPGGTSRTDTQYF.

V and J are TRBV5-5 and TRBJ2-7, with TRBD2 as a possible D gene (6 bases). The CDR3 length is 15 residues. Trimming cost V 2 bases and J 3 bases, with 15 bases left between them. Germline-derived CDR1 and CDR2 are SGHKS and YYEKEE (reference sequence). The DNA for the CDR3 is TGTGCCAGCAGCTTTTATTCGGGAGCAGGCTACGAGCAGTACTTC. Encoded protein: CASSFYSGAGYEQYF.

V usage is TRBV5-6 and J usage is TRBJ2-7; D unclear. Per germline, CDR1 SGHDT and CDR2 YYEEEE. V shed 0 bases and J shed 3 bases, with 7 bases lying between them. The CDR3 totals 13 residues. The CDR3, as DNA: TGTGCCAGCAGCTTGGGTACAATCTACGAGCAGTACTTC. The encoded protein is CASSLGTIYEQYF.

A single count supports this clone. The CDR3, as DNA: TGTGCCAGCAGCTTAAAGCAGGGGACAGCCGACGAGCAGTACTTC. Protein sequence: CASSLKQGTADEQYF. The chain combines TRBV7-9 with TRBJ2-7, with 7 bases matching TRBD1. CDR1 SEHNR and CDR2 FQNEAQ come from the germline V gene (reference sequence). The CDR3 is 15 residues long. Losses at the gene ends were 2 bases for V and 5 bases for J; bases not matched to a gene: 9. Full variable domain (remainder filled in from reference TRBV7-9 and TRBJ2-7): DTGVSQNPRHKITKRGQNVTFRCDPISEHNRLYWYRQTLGQGPEFLTYFQNEAQLEKSRLLSDRFSAERPKGSFSTLEIQRTEQGDSAMYLCASSLKQGTADEQYFGPGTRLTVT.

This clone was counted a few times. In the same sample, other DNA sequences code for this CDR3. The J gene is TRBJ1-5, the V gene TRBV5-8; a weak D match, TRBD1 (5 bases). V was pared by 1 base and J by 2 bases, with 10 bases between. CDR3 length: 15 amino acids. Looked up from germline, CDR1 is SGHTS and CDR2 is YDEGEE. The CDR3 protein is CASSLMQGGNQPQHF. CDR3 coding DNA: TGTGCCAGCAGCTTGATGCAGGGTGGCAATCAGCCCCAGCATTTT.

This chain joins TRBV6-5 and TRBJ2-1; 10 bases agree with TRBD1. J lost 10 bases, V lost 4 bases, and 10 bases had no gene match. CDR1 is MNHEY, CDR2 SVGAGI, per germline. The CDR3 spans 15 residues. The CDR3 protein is CASSSPGTGAREQFF. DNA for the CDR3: TGTGCCAGCAGTTCCCCCGGGACAGGGGCAAGGGAGCAGTTCTTC.

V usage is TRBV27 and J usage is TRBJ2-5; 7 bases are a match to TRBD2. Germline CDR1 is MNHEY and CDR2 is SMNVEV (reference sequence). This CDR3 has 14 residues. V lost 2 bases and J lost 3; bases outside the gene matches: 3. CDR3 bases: TGTGCCAGCAGTTTACGGGCGGGAGAAGAGACCCAGTACTTC. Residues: CASSLRAGEETQYF.

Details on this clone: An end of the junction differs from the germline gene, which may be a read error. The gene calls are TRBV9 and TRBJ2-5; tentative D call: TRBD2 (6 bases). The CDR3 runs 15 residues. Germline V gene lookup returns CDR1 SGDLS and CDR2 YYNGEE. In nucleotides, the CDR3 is TGTGCCAGCACGGAGGGTATAGCGGTACAAGAGGCCCAGTACTTC. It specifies CASTEGIAVQEAQYF.

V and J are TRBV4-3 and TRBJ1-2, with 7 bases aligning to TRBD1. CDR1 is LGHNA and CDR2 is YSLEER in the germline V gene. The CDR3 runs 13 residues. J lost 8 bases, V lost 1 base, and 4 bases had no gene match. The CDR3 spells CASSQVGGLGYTF. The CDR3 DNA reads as TGCGCCAGCAGCCAAGTAGGGGGCCTCGGCTACACCTTC.

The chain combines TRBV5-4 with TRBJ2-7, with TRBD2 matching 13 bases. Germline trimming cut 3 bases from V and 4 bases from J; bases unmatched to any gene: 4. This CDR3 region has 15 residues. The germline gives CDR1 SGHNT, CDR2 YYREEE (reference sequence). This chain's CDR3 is CASSSGLAGAYEQYF. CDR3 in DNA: TGTGCCAGCAGCTCTGGACTAGCGGGAGCATACGAGCAGTACTTC.

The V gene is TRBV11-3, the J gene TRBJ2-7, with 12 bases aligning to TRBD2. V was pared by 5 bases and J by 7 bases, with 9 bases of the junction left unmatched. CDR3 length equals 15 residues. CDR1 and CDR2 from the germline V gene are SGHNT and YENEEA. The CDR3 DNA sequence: TGTGCCAGCAGCGAAAGGACTAGCGGGAAGCAGGAGCAGTACTTC. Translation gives CASSERTSGKQEQYF.

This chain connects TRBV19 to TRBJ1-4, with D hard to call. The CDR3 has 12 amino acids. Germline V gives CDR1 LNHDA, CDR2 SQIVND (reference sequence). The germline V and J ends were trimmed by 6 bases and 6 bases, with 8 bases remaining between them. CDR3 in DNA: TGTGCCAGTAGCCCCTTCGATGAAAAACTGTTTTTT. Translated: CASSPFDEKLFF.

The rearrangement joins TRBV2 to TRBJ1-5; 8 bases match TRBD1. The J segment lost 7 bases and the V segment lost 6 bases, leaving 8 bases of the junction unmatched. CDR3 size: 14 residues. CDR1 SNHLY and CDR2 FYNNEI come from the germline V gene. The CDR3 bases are TGTGCCAGCAGGGCAGGGGGCGAAGGCCAGCCCCAGCATTTT. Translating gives CASRAGGEGQPQHF.

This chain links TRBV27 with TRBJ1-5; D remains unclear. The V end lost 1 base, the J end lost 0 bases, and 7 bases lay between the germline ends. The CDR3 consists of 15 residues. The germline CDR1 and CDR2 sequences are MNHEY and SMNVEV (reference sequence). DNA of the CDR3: TGTGCCAGCAGTTTATATGGGAATAGCAATCAGCCCCAGCATTTT. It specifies CASSLYGNSNQPQHF.

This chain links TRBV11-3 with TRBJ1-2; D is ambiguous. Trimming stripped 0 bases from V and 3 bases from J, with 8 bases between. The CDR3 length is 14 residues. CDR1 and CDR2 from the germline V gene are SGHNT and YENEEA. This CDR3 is CASSLEAGDYGYTF. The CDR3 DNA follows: TGTGCCAGCAGCTTAGAAGCGGGAGACTATGGCTACACCTTC.

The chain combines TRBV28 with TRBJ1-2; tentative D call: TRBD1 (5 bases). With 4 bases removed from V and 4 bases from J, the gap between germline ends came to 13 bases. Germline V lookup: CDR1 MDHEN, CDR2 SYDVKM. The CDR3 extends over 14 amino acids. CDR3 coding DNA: TGTGCCAGCAGTTCTAAGGGGAGGGGCTATGGCTACACCTTC. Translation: CASSSKGRGYGYTF.

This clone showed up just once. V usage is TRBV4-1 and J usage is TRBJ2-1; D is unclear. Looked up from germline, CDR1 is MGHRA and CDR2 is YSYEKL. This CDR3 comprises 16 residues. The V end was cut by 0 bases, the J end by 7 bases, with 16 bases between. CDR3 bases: TGCGCCAGCAGCCAAGACGCCGGGCTACAAAGAAATGAGCAGTTCTTC. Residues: CASSQDAGLQRNEQFF.